These 17 T cell receptor beta chains were all obtained from the same sample, sequenced in a study of regulatory T cells in long-lasting Graves disease. Regarding time point: newly diagnosed GD, antithyroid drugs for less than 3 months. TCR sequences were obtained from RNA taken from PBMCs. Libraries of TCR beta came from iRepertoire HTBI primers plus Arm-PCR of CDR3 regions. From the multiplex PCR reads, TCRdb called clonotypes with MiXCR, one entry per CDR3 protein. The data show roughly 500,000 distinct CDR3 sequences, with roughly 15% seen just once and approximately 15% held by the top ten. These sequences were also reported in another study, on T cells in Graves' hyperthyroidism and ophthalmopathy.

The sample in question was peripheral blood mononuclear cells (PBMCs), obtained at new diagnosis, from a patient treated with antithyroid drugs. These receptors all stem from a woman in her forties or fifties with Graves disease.

Many counts were recorded for this clonotype. J is TRBJ2-2 and V is TRBV11-1; D is perhaps TRBD1 or TRBD2 (5 bases each). V lost 5 bases to trimming and J lost 6 bases, with 16 bases between them. Germline values: CDR1 SGHAT, CDR2 FQDESV (reference sequence). The CDR3 runs to 15 residues. CDR3 nucleotide sequence: TGTGCCAGCAGCCGGGGCAGGGTCGGCGCCGGGGAGCTGTTTTTT. Translation gives CASSRGRVGAGELFF. Based on the CDR3 plus reference TRBV11-1 and TRBJ2-2, the full variable domain is EAEVAQSPRYKITEKSQAVAFWCDPISGHATLYWYRQILGQGPELLVQFQDESVVDDSQLPKDRFSAERLKGVDSTLKIQPAELGDSAMYLCASSRGRVGAGELFFGEGSRLTVL.

The rearrangement uses TRBV14 and TRBJ2-5; TRBD1 might be the D (5 bases). Germline CDR1 and CDR2: SGHDN and FVKESK. V was pared by 0 bases and J by 5 bases, with 13 bases between. CDR3 length: 15 residues. The CDR3 protein is CASSQEIRAGETQYF. DNA of the CDR3: TGTGCCAGCAGCCAAGAGATCAGGGCCGGGGAGACCCAGTACTTC.

Ten or more counts support this clonotype. The rearrangement links TRBV3-1 to TRBJ2-7, with 7 bases that match TRBD2. The J segment lost 2 bases and the V segment lost 8 bases, leaving 12 bases of the junction unmatched. The CDR3 sequence is 15 residues long. Germline lookup yields CDR1 LGHDT and CDR2 YNNKEL (reference sequence). In DNA, the CDR3 is TGTGCCAGCCGTGGGAGGGGCCGTCTGACCTACGAGCAGTACTTC. Its translation is CASRGRGRLTYEQYF.

This clonotype was found many times. The CDR3 sequence: CASSPTSASSYNEQFF. The CDR3 coding sequence is TGCGCCAGCAGCCCGACTAGCGCGAGCTCCTACAATGAGCAGTTCTTC. The chain uses TRBV5-1 and TRBJ2-1; 8 nucleotides line up with TRBD2. V lost 4 bases and J lost 0; bases outside the gene matches: 6. The CDR3 loop spans 16 amino acids. Germline CDR1 reads SGHRS; CDR2 reads YFSETQ.

This clonotype was recorded a few times. This chain connects TRBV5-1 to TRBJ2-3, with 10 positions matching TRBD2. This CDR3 spans 17 amino acids. Germline V lookup: CDR1 SGHRS, CDR2 YFSETQ. J lost 0 bases, V lost 4 bases, and 8 bases had no gene match. Written as DNA, the CDR3 is TGCGCCAGCAGCCCTAAACGGACTAGCGGTAGCACAGATACGCAGTATTTT. This sequence encodes CASSPKRTSGSTDTQYF.

This clonotype was recorded at least ten times. The chain is built from TRBV2 and TRBJ1-2, with D possibly being TRBD1 (6 bases). CDR3 size: 14 residues. V lost 5 bases and J 4 bases, leaving 14 bases between the germline ends. CDR1 is SNHLY and CDR2 is FYNNEI in the germline V gene. The CDR3 loop reads CASSKTDSSYGYTF. In DNA form, the CDR3 reads TGTGCCAGCAGTAAAACGGACAGCTCCTATGGCTACACCTTC. Full variable domain (rest looked up from reference TRBV2 and TRBJ1-2): EPEVTQTPSHQVTQMGQEVILRCVPISNHLYFYWYRQILGQKVEFLVSFYNNEISEKSEIFDDQFSVERPDGSNFTLKIRSTKLEDSAMYFCASSKTDSSYGYTFGSGTRLTVV.

In this sample, this clonotype turned up many times. The chain uses TRBV19 and TRBJ2-7, with D possibly being TRBD2 (6 bases). Germline V gene lookup returns CDR1 LNHDA and CDR2 SQIVND (reference sequence). CDR3 length: 14 residues. The V gene lost 3 bases and the J gene lost 1 base, with 10 bases spanning the gap. The CDR3 region is CASSIGGPSYEQYF. CDR3 sequence (DNA): TGTGCCAGTAGTATCGGGGGACCGTCCTACGAGCAGTACTTC.

V gene TRBV30 combines with J gene TRBJ1-6; the match to TRBD1 covers 7 bases. CDR3 length: 13 amino acids. Germline V gene data show CDR1 as GTSNPN and CDR2 as SVGIG (reference sequence). With V trimmed by 7 bases and J by 7 bases, 7 bases remained unmatched. The CDR3 DNA reads TGTGCCTTAACGACAGGGCCGAATTCACCCCTCCACTTT. Encoded protein: CALTTGPNSPLHF.

This clonotype was seen at least ten times. The chain joins TRBV11-2 to TRBJ1-4; D gene ambiguous. Trimming shortened V by 5 bases and J by 6 bases, and 10 bases separated the two germline ends. Germline assignment: CDR1 SGHAT and CDR2 FQNNGV. There are 13 residues in the CDR3. The CDR3 bases are TGTGCCAGCAGCCCGCGGGGATATGAAAAACTGTTTTTT. This sequence encodes CASSPRGYEKLFF.

This clonotype was counted at least ten times. This sequence joins TRBV14 and TRBJ2-1; D gene ambiguous. The CDR3 contains 12 residues. The V end lost 2 bases, the J end lost 5 bases, and 4 bases lay between the germline ends. In germline, CDR1 is SGHDN, CDR2 FVKESK. This CDR3 reads CASSQRHNEQFF. Here the CDR3 DNA reads TGTGCCAGCAGCCAACGGCACAATGAGCAGTTCTTC. The entire variable domain, with the rest obtained from reference TRBV14 and TRBJ2-1, is as follows: EAGVTQFPSHSVIEKGQTVTLRCDPISGHDNLYWYRRVMGKEIKFLLHFVKESKQDESGMPNNRFLAERTGGTYSTLKVQPAELEDSGVYFCASSQRHNEQFFGPGTRLTVL.

This clonotype showed up many times. The chain employs TRBV5-1 and TRBJ1-4; TRBD1 matches 8 bases. The CDR3 contains 20 residues. J gave up 0 bases and V 0 bases, and 13 bases lay outside the gene matches. Germline assignment: CDR1 SGHRS and CDR2 YFSETQ. CDR3 residues: CASSLALAGGGPSTNEKLFF. The CDR3 DNA is TGCGCCAGCAGCTTGGCCTTGGCAGGGGGCGGCCCTTCAACTAATGAAAAACTGTTTTTT.

This clonotype was found a few times. One junction end disagrees with the germline gene, perhaps due to a read error. The chain joins TRBV27 to TRBJ2-7; possible D gene TRBD1, 5 bases. Germline V gives CDR1 MNHEY, CDR2 SMNVEV (reference sequence). The length of the CDR3 is 15 residues. The CDR3 region has the DNA TGTGCCAGCAGTTTACAGGGCACAAGCTCCTACGGGCAGTACTTC. It is translated as CASSLQGTSSYGQYF.

This clonotype was counted only a few times. The rearrangement uses TRBV9 and TRBJ2-5; 9 bases are shared with TRBD2. From germline, CDR1 is SGDLS and CDR2 YYNGEE. The CDR3 runs 16 residues. Unmatched junction bases numbered 15, after V lost 3 bases and J lost 9 bases. CDR3 loop: CASSAAGTSHQGAQYF. CDR3 nucleotides: TGTGCCAGCAGCGCAGCCGGGACTAGCCACCAAGGGGCCCAGTACTTC.

This clonotype showed up just once. The J gene is TRBJ2-3, the V gene TRBV5-4; D remains unclear. Trimming took 8 bases from V and 0 from J, leaving 19 bases between them. This CDR3 has 16 residues. Germline V gene sequence: CDR1 SGHNT, CDR2 YYREEE (reference sequence). CDR3 DNA sequence: TGTGCCAGTAGTATTGGGCAGGTCGGAAGCACAGATACGCAGTATTTT. Its translation is CASSIGQVGSTDTQYF.

This clonotype was picked up a small number of times. The chain couples TRBV29-1 to TRBJ2-7, with 7 nucleotides matching TRBD1. The V gene end was trimmed by 6 bases and the J gene end by 2 bases; junction bases not matched to a gene: 19. Germline V gene data show CDR1 as SQVTM and CDR2 as ANQGSEA. The CDR3 is 17 residues long. For the CDR3, the DNA is TGCAGCGTCGCACGCGCTCCGGGACAGCATCTCCCCTACGAGCAGTACTTC. Translating it yields CSVARAPGQHLPYEQYF.

The CDR3 loop reads CASRQDSAGANVLTF. DNA of the CDR3: TGTGCCAGCAGACAAGACAGTGCGGGGGCCAACGTCCTGACTTTC. The chain recombines TRBV7-6 with TRBJ2-6; TRBD1 is a possible D gene (5 bases). The CDR3 loop spans 15 amino acids. CDR1 and CDR2 from the germline V gene are SGHVS and FNYEAQ. The V end lost 6 bases, the J end lost 4 bases, and 13 bases lay between the germline ends.

The chain joins TRBV7-9 to TRBJ1-1, with a possible D match to TRBD1 (6 bases). CDR3 length: 15 amino acids. CDR1 is SEHNR and CDR2 is FQNEAQ in the germline V gene (reference sequence). Between the trimmed V and J ends, which lost 5 bases and 0 bases, there was a span of 13 bases. The CDR3 nucleotides read TGTGCCAGCAGCGAGGGGGAGGGACTGAACACTGAAGCTTTCTTT. It yields the protein CASSEGEGLNTEAFF.